A selection of T cell receptor beta chains follows, all from one sample in a study of blood T cells in healthy people across ages. TCRdb recomputed calls from the 5' RACE reads with MiXCR, one row per CDR3 protein. The sample consists of approximately 350,000 distinct CDR3 sequences, more than 45% of them appearing once. What was sequenced was blood. These receptors were taken from a man in his fifties or sixties in good health. Each CDR3 is given with its conserved first and last residue. D genes are given only for firm matches. Clone size is shown for a subset of rows, as once, few, many or a class of expanded clone.

TRBJ2-3 | TRBD2 | TRBV9 | - | TGTGCCAGCAGCGGGACTAGCGGGAGGGTTGCAGATACGCAGTATTTT | CASSGTSGRVADTQYF
TRBJ2-5 | TRBD1 | TRBV12-3/TRBV12-4 | - | TGTGCCAGCAGTTTAAAACGACAGGGGGAGACCCAGTACTTC | CASSLKRQGETQYF
TRBJ2-5 | - | TRBV28 | - | TGTGCCAGCAGACGCCCCAGACAAGAGACCCAGTACTTC | CASRRPRQETQYF
TRBJ2-7 | - | TRBV10-2 | - | TGCGCCAGCAGTAAGGCAGAGTCCTACGAGCAGTACTTC | CASSKAESYEQYF
TRBJ2-3 | - | TRBV12-3/TRBV12-4 | few | TGTGCCAGCATATGGCGAGATCCCGTCACAGATACGCAGTATTTT | CASIWRDPVTDTQYF
TRBJ2-1 | TRBD1 | TRBV14 | few | TGTGCCAGCACCCCTATAGGGACAGGGTACAATGAGCAGTTCTTC | CASTPIGTGYNEQFF
TRBJ1-2 | TRBD1 | TRBV4-3 | - | TGCGCCAGCAGCCAAGTCGCCAGGGGGTGGGATGGCTACACCTTC | CASSQVARGWDGYTF
TRBJ2-7 | - | TRBV5-1 | - | TGCGCCAGCAGCCAAGTCTTGACGGAGACCTCCTACGAGCAGTACTTC | CASSQVLTETSYEQYF
TRBJ1-4 | - | TRBV6-5 | - | TGTGCCAGCGGCTACTCCGGGGTTAATGAAAAACTGTTTTTT | CASGYSGVNEKLFF
TRBJ2-5 | TRBD1 | TRBV12-3/TRBV12-4 | few | TGTGCCAGCAGTTTAAGGACAGGGCTCCAAGAGACCCAGTACTTC | CASSLRTGLQETQYF
TRBJ2-3 | TRBD2 | TRBV18 | - | TGTGCCAGCTCACCTCGCTCCTTAGCGGGAGGCACAGATACGCAGTATTTT | CASSPRSLAGGTDTQYF
TRBJ2-5 | - | TRBV30 | - | TGTGCCTGGAGTGGGGGGCCTAGAGAGACCCAGTACTTC | CAWSGGPRETQYF
TRBJ2-5 | - | TRBV5-4 | - | TGTGCCAGCAGCTTGGTAGACCAAGAGACCCAGTACTTC | CASSLVDQETQYF
TRBJ1-4 | - | TRBV27 | few | TGTGCCACCGGGGGCCGTCACGAAAAACTGTTTTTT | CATGGRHEKLFF
TRBJ2-5 | - | TRBV7-2 | many | TGTGCCAGCAGCCCCTGGGTGATGGGGGGCCAAGAGACCCAGTACTTC | CASSPWVMGGQETQYF